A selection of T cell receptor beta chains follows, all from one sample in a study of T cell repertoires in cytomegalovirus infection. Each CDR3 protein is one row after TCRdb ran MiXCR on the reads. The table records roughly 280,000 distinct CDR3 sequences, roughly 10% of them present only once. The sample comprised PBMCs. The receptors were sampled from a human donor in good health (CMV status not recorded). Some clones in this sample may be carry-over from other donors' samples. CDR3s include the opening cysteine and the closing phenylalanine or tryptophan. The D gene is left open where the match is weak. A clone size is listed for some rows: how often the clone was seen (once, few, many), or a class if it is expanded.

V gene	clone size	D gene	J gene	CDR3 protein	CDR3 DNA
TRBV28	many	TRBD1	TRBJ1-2	CASSTTGGKGYTF	TGTGCCAGCAGTACTACAGGGGGCAAGGGCTACACCTTC
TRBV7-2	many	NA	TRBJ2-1	CASSLERAQFF	TGTGCCAGCAGCTTAGAACGGGCGCAGTTCTTC
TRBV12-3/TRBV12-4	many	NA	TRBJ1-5	CASSRVRGGGNQPQHF	TGTGCCAGCAGTCGCGTTAGAGGGGGAGGCAATCAGCCCCAGCATTTT
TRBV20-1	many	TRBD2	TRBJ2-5	CSARSVTTSGMRGETQYF	TGCAGTGCTAGATCTGTTACGACTAGCGGGATGAGGGGGGAGACCCAGTACTTC
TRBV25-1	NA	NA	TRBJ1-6	CASKGTGGSGNSPLHF	TGTGCCAGCAAGGGGACGGGGGGCTCCGGCAATTCACCCCTCCACTTT
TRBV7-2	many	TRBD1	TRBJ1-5	CASSPMTGVPQPQHF	TGTGCCAGCAGCCCCATGACAGGGGTGCCTCAGCCCCAGCATTTT
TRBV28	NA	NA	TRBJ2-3	CASSLGARPTDTQYF	TGTGCCAGCAGTTTAGGTGCCAGGCCCACAGATACGCAGTATTTT
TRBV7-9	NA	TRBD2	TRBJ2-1	CASSSKGLVPHEQFF	TGTGCGAGCAGCTCGAAAGGACTAGTGCCTCATGAGCAGTTCTTC
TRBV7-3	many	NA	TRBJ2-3	CASSLTFGDTQYF	TGTGCCAGCAGCTTGACATTTGGAGATACGCAGTATTTT
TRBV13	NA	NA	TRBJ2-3	CASSLTSPRQDTQYF	TGTGCCAGCAGCTTAACCAGTCCCAGGCAGGATACGCAGTATTTT
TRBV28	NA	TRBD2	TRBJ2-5	CASSFSSGGGKTQYF	TGTGCCAGCAGTTTCTCTAGCGGGGGCGGAAAGACCCAGTACTTC
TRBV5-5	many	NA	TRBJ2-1	CASSLVYNEQFF	TGTGCCAGCAGCTTAGTTTACAATGAGCAGTTCTTC
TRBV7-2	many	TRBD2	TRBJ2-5	CASSQSGRAGGETQYF	TGTGCCAGCAGCCAGAGCGGGAGGGCCGGTGGTGAGACCCAGTACTTC
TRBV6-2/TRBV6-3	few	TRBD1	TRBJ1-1	CASSSLQGAANQNTEAFF	TGTGCCAGCAGTTCCCTACAGGGGGCGGCGAACCAGAACACTGAAGCTTTCTTT
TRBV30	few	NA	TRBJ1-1	CAWSGTVNTEAFF	TGTGCCTGGAGTGGAACAGTGAACACTGAAGCTTTCTTT
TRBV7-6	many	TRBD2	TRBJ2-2	CASSLPLWERGNTGELFF	TGTGCCAGCAGCTTACCACTTTGGGAGCGGGGGAACACCGGGGAGCTGTTTTTT
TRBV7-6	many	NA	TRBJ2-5	CASSFLLETQYF	TGTGCCAGCAGCTTCCTGCTTGAGACCCAGTACTTC
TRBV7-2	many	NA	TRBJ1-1	CASSLGAGLRTEAFF	TGTGCCAGCAGCTTGGGGGCAGGGTTGAGGACTGAAGCTTTCTTT
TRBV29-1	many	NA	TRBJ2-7	CSAEGSSQEQYF	TGCAGCGCGGAGGGGTCTTCTCAAGAGCAGTACTTC
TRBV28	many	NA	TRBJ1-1	CASSSETEAFF	TGTGCCAGCAGTTCAGAGACAGAAGCTTTCTTT
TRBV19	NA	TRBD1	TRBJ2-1	CASSTQDRGRHNEQFF	TGTGCCAGTAGTACCCAGGACAGGGGGAGACACAATGAGCAGTTCTTC
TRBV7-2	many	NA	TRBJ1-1	CASSLAAGARTEAFF	TGTGCCAGCAGCTTAGCGGCGGGGGCGAGAACTGAAGCTTTCTTT
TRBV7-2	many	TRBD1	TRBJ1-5	CASSSQETGNQPQHF	TGTGCCAGCAGCTCACAAGAGACAGGGAACCAGCCCCAGCATTTT
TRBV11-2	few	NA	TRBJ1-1	CASSFGRGNTEAFF	TGTGCCAGCAGCTTTGGTAGGGGGAACACTGAAGCTTTCTTT
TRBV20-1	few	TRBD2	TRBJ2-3	CSARPIGLAAFTDTQYF	TGCAGTGCTAGGCCCATCGGACTAGCCGCATTCACAGATACGCAGTATTTT
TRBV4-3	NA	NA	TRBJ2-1	CASSQEPVPGNEQFF	TGCGCCAGCAGCCAAGAACCTGTTCCTGGGAATGAGCAGTTCTTC